This TCR beta chain originates from a study of graft-versus-host responses after intestinal transplantation. Study context: Every recipient had anti-thymocyte globulin induction and about three years of tacrolimus plus steroids.

Only in-frame clones appear in the TCRdb table, and some are missing; sequencing was by immunoSEQ multiplex PCR. The data contain about 110,000 clones, 93% of them singletons. Only one count was recorded for this clone. Its antigen is currently unknown. The CDR3 extends over 13 amino acids. Germline CDR1 is SEHNR and CDR2 is FQNEAQ (reference sequence). Trimming shortened V by 0 bases and J by 2 bases, and 3 bases separated the two germline ends. Broader study findings: Clonal ratios of graft-versus-host to host-versus-graft in allografts were high for patients exhibiting graft-donor T cell macrochimerism.

The receptor comes from a human donor who received an intestinal transplant. V usage is TRBV7-9 and J usage is TRBJ2-3, with D uncertain. Material: unstimulated CD8+ T cells sorted from spleen or lymph node cells, obtained before intestinal transplant. CDR3 bases: TGTGCCAGCAGCTTAGCCCCCACAGATACGCAGTATTTT. This gives the protein CASSLAPTDTQYF.